A selection of T cell receptor beta chains follows, all from one sample in a study of cytomegalovirus exposure and HLA in healthy donors. Assay used: immunoSEQ multiplex PCR; TCRdb lists only in-frame clones, some missing. The sample has over 150,000 clones, under 80% seen once. Sequenced: PBMCs. The receptor source for this set is a man aged 30-40 years in good health and CMV-seropositive. CDR3s include the opening cysteine and the closing phenylalanine or tryptophan. Fields, in order: V gene, J gene, CDR3 protein.

TRBV21-1,TRBJ1-1,CASSKAKTGRHTEAFF
TRBV9,TRBJ2-4,CASSPDTGSKNIQYF
TRBV7-2,TRBJ2-7,CASSRSAGDSYEQYF
TRBV14,TRBJ1-1,CASSQGQPLEAFF
TRBV5-1,TRBJ2-1,CASSSPGQGANEQFF
TRBV9,TRBJ2-5,CASSVGVLGGWETQYF
TRBV4-3,-,CASSQLWGQAFYEQYF
TRBV29-1,TRBJ1-2,CSGSGTPPNYGYTF
TRBV7-2,TRBJ1-5,CASSTQGLGNQPQHF
TRBV2,TRBJ1-5,CASSGQGQPQHF
TRBV7-9,TRBJ1-1,CASSPPARGNEAFF
TRBV30,TRBJ2-3,CAWYQFNIADTQYF
TRBV7-6,TRBJ2-1,CASSLSARGAYNEQFF
TRBV27,TRBJ1-1,CASKGILGVTEAFF
TRBV7-9,TRBJ1-2,CASSSQGDGYTF
TRBV5-1,TRBJ2-7,CASSLTLGFYEQYF
TRBV19,TRBJ1-1,CASSSRTGYDTEAFF
TRBV19,TRBJ2-7,CASHGSSGEQYF
TRBV5-6,TRBJ1-3,CASSLEGRGRGNTIYF
TRBV7-3,TRBJ2-7,CASTQGGVSEQYF
TRBV5-1,TRBJ1-1,CASKRTGDILNTEAFF
TRBV27,TRBJ1-2,CASSAGRGGGGYTF
TRBV9,TRBJ1-4,CASSPPGGGKLFF
TRBV30,TRBJ2-3,CAWSTGSADTQYF
TRBV11-2,TRBJ2-3,CASSLGGDYTQYF
TRBV7-2,TRBJ2-2,CASSFSGTSPGELFF
TRBV5-4,TRBJ2-5,CASSYPAGGGKETQYF
TRBV6-5,TRBJ2-2,CASSYSPGANTGELFF
TRBV28,TRBJ1-2,CASSSGQNYGYTF
TRBV7-2,TRBJ1-2,CASSPGEGYGYTF
TRBV30,TRBJ1-4,CAWSVRGEKLFF
TRBV7-9,TRBJ1-4,CASSLGRGLGEKLFF
TRBV14,TRBJ2-3,CASSQGRASTDTQYF
TRBV5-6,TRBJ2-5,CASSLLETQYF